This entry lists 8 T cell receptor beta chains sequenced from one sample in a study of blood T cell repertoires in COVID-19. Sequencing was performed with immunoSEQ multiplex PCR; in TCRdb, only in-frame clones are kept and a portion is missing. Among 140,000 to 150,000 clones listed, 88% were seen once. Sequenced material: peripheral blood. Receptor source: a human donor with COVID-19, enrolled during active disease. The donor label of this sample is uncertain.

The chain combines TRBV5-1 with TRBJ1-3, with TRBD1 as a possible D gene (6 bases). CDR1 and CDR2 (germline): SGHRS, YFSETQ. The V and J ends lost 3 bases and 4 bases respectively, with 14 bases between them. The CDR3 has 15 amino acids. CDR3 coding DNA: TGCGCCAGCAGCTGGAGAGAACAGGGAGGAAACACCATATATTTT. Protein: CASSWREQGGNTIYF.

A single count supports this clone. The rearrangement joins TRBV2 to TRBJ1-4; TRBD1 agrees at 8 bases. This CDR3 spans 14 amino acids. V gave up 7 bases and J gave up 8 bases; unmatched junction bases: 9. Germline CDR1 and CDR2: SNHLY and FYNNEI. The CDR3 DNA follows: TGTGCCAGCACCAAACAGGGGGACCGGGAAAAACTGTTTTTT. Translation: CASTKQGDREKLFF.

The chain combines TRBV11-2 with TRBJ1-1; D is undetermined. The CDR3 is 15 amino acids. Trimming pared 5 bases from V and 3 bases from J, leaving 16 bases between. CDR1 is SGHAT and CDR2 is FQNNGV in the germline V gene. The CDR3 sequence: CASSQVVGGYTEAFF. The CDR3 DNA reads TGTGCCAGCAGCCAGGTGGTGGGAGGTTACACTGAAGCTTTCTTT. Based on the CDR3 plus reference TRBV11-2 and TRBJ1-1, the full variable domain is EAGVAQSPRYKIIEKRQSVAFWCNPISGHATLYWYQQILGQGPKLLIQFQNNGVVDDSQLPKDRFSAERLKGVDSTLKIQPAKLEDSAVYLCASSQVVGGYTEAFFGQGTRLTVV.

The chain uses TRBV7-2 and TRBJ2-1; 9 positions agree with TRBD2. This CDR3 has 15 residues. Unmatched junction bases numbered 11, after V lost 5 bases and J lost 9 bases. Germline lookup yields CDR1 SGHTA and CDR2 FQGNSA. The CDR3, as DNA: TGTGCCAGCAGCCAAGGCCTGCGGGGGGGCCTTGAGCAGTTCTTC. Protein product: CASSQGLRGGLEQFF.

This chain uses TRBV10-1 with TRBJ2-3; a weak D match, TRBD2 (5 bases). CDR1 is WNHNN and CDR2 is SYGVQD in the germline V gene (reference sequence). V lost 5 bases and J lost 4, with 13 bases in between. The CDR3 consists of 14 residues. CDR3 sequence (DNA): TGCGCCAGCAGTAGAGGGTCCGAGGCAGATACGCAGTATTTT. Its protein is CASSRGSEADTQYF.

This clone was seen only once. The chain employs TRBV9 and TRBJ1-5, with no clear D. Germline CDR1 reads SGDLS; CDR2 reads YYNGEE. The V end was cut by 0 bases, the J end by 7 bases, with 8 bases between. This CDR3 comprises 13 residues. CDR3: CASSVAPEQPQHF. The DNA of the CDR3 is TGTGCCAGCAGCGTAGCCCCTGAGCAGCCCCAGCATTTT.

This clone was recorded once. The gene calls are TRBV24-1 and TRBJ1-1; D is uncertain. V was shortened by 3 bases and J by 10 bases, with 14 bases between the two germline ends. Germline-derived CDR1 and CDR2 are KGHDR and SFDVKD. The CDR3 length is 13 residues. Here the CDR3 reads CATSDLEARGAFF. The CDR3 region has the DNA TGTGCCACCAGTGATCTGGAGGCACGGGGAGCTTTCTTT.

The chain joins TRBV5-1 to TRBJ2-2; a possible D gene is TRBD1 (6 bases). Trimming cost V 1 base and J 3 bases, with 7 bases left between them. The CDR3 covers 14 residues. The V gene's germline CDR1 is SGHRS and CDR2 YFSETQ. This CDR3 is CASSLWTDTGELFF. DNA for the CDR3: TGCGCCAGCAGCTTGTGGACAGACACCGGGGAGCTGTTTTTT.